This T cell receptor beta chain is drawn from a study of blood T cell repertoires in COVID-19 (dated by TCRdb to 2020 to 2021). Some background on the complete study: Collaborator samples came from the United States, Italy and Spain and covered acute and convalescent phases of COVID-19. Samples were obtained from the ongoing ImmuneRACE study (first 160 participants) and from about 1,300 subjects provided by 6 global collaborators. HLA class I and class II types, where available, came from metadata supplied by the sample provider rather than from assay-based typing. A de-identified subject ID, COVID-19 status, age in years and sex were almost always included in the sample metadata. Subjects who had been exposed to COVID-19, were actively infected with it, or had recovered from it provided the deeply sampled blood TCRbeta repertoires that made up the dataset. The repertoires were released in a freely available public database meant as a resource for research on the immune response to SARS-CoV-2. The material from the prospective study consisted of cDNA or gDNA derived from T cells, B-cell-depleted T cells, or PBMCs.

To note about this clone: Its antigen is unknown. There are no base qualities to consult, and no much larger clone falls within one base.

TCRbeta CDR3 regions were amplified from genomic DNA using the immunoSEQ Assay, a bias-controlled multiplex PCR. The authors' analysis ran thus. The number of nucleated cells in each sample was estimated by amplification of reference gene primers within the assay. To quantify the absolute abundance of each unique TCRbeta CDR3 rearrangement, sequence reads were collapsed and filtered. Productive Simpson clonality was computed per sample as the square root of Simpson's diversity index over productive rearrangements. TCRdb carries this immuneACCESS record with in-frame sequences only. Its versions omit some clonotypes, under half of them owing to an unresolved V gene in the studies checked, with the rest unexplained. The D gene and trimming were derived from the DNA, and the V and J assignments and clone size from that table. In all, the sample holds approximately 460,000 clones, and roughly 89% of those were seen once. Of the sample, around 0.92% falls within the top ten clones.

Overall study results and their limits: How much clinical and demographic metadata was included differed by source and by participant, and the metadata was provided uncurated.

One collaborating source in Seattle enrolled patients while the patients were actively infected and followed the patients over time throughout the course of disease. The collaborating institutions used their own protocols to collect whole blood in K2EDTA tubes. Collaborator samples were shipped for TCRbeta analysis as frozen whole blood, isolated PBMCs, or DNA extracted from either sample type. There are 15 amino acids in the CDR3, from cysteine to phenylalanine inclusive. This entry keeps only the CDR3 DNA: 45 bases, framed from base 1. Germline trimming amounts to 4 bases on V and 5 bases on J, with 8 as the count of junction bases outside the gene matches. The germline V gene sets CDR1 to SGHRS and CDR2 to YFSETQ.

The sequence links TRBV5-1 to TRBJ2-1; TRBD2 matches 8 bases in the middle. Sample: peripheral blood. This TCR was recovered from a man between 18 and 29 years old with COVID-19, enrolled during active disease. The CDR3 protein: CASSKGLVGDNEQFF. The nucleotide sequence reads as follows: TGCGCCAGCAGCAAGGGACTAGTGGGGGACAATGAGCAGTTCTTC.